This T cell receptor (beta chain) came from a study of patients and donors after allogeneic stem cell transplantation (dated by TCRdb to between 2020 and 2021). Spanning cysteine to phenylalanine, the CDR3 consists of 15 amino acids. Only the CDR3 part of the read is kept: 45 bases, read in frame from the first base. Relative to germline, V is missing 3 bases and J is missing 8 bases, with 10 bases of the junction outside any gene match. According to the germline V gene (reference sequence), CDR1 reads MNHEY and CDR2 reads SMNVEV. The library was obtained by RT-PCR. The instrument given in TCRdb is NextSeq 550. TCRdb redid the processing of the public reads, applying fastp at Q25 and MiXCR, and retained in-frame beta chains. Every CDR3 protein is listed once, alongside the most common genes and DNA of its rows. The sample includes about a million distinct CDR3 sequences, with under 20% observed a single time. Of the sample, under 6.5% is held by the ten largest clones.

This clonotype appeared a few times. Its antigen is still unknown. Per-nucleotide qualities are absent, and no much larger clonotype sits a single base away. This sequence was found in a human donor who was either an allogeneic HSCT recipient or a stem cell or donor lymphocyte infusion donor (not recorded which). It is not recorded whose cells these are; they may come from a transplant donor. The specimen sequenced was blood, either unsorted or a sorted T cell fraction (not recorded which). This chain joins TRBV27 to TRBJ1-5; the junction holds 7 bases that match TRBD1. Here is the DNA: TGTGCCAGCAGTTTGGCACAGGGGCTGGGAAAGCCCCAGCATTTT. Its translation is CASSLAQGLGKPQHF.